This passage covers 9 T cell receptor gamma chains from one sample sequenced in a study of gammadelta T cells in human blood. TCRdb re-called the RT-PCR reads via CATT. The repertoire has roughly 190 gamma-chain clones, around 32% of them found once; the top ten carry around a third. The sample comprised non-Vgamma9Vdelta2 gamma-delta T cells from fetal blood. Source of these receptors: a human fetus.

Notes on this clone: A much larger clone sits a single nucleotide away, making a read error possible. V gene TRGV8 combines with J gene TRGJP1. Losses at the gene ends were 6 bases for V and 5 bases for J; bases not matched to a gene: 6. The germline V gene has CDR1 VENAVY and CDR2 YDSYNSRV. CDR3 length: 13 residues. For the CDR3, the DNA is TGTGCCACCTGGAATAAAACTGGTTGGTTCAAGATATTT. Its translation: CATWNKTGWFKIF.

This clone is judged hyperexpanded (1% or more). This chain links TRGV8 with TRGJP1. The CDR3 runs to 14 residues. Unmatched junction bases numbered 5, after V lost 0 bases and J lost 7 bases. Germline assignment: CDR1 VENAVY and CDR2 YDSYNSRV. CDR3 sequence reads: CATWDRPNGWFKIF. CDR3 bases: TGTGCCACCTGGGATAGGCCTAATGGTTGGTTCAAGATATTT.

The rearrangement uses TRGV2 and TRGJP2. In germline, CDR1 is EGSNGY, CDR2 YDSYNSKV. The CDR3 is 14 residues long. Trimming took 4 bases from V and 0 from J; bases not matched to a gene: 2. The CDR3 DNA is TGTGCCACCTGGGAGGATAGTAGTGATTGGATCAAGACGTTT. Its translation: CATWEDSSDWIKTF.

On this clone itself: The protein in TCRdb stems from a much larger clone and differs at residue 8 from this DNA's translation, likely a read error; here the protein is translated from the DNA. V usage is TRGV5 and J usage is TRGJ1 or TRGJ2. Germline-derived CDR1 and CDR2 are VINAFY and YDVSNSKD. The CDR3 totals 13 residues. The CDR3 reads CATWDPNCYKKLF. The CDR3 DNA follows: TGTGCCACCTGGGACCCGAATTGTTATAAGAAACTCTTT.

This chain joins TRGV9 and TRGJ1 or TRGJ2. This CDR3 has 11 amino acids. Germline values: CDR1 GITISATS, CDR2 ISYDGTV (reference sequence). The V and J ends lost 0 bases and 12 bases, in that order; junction bases with no gene match: 5. Here the CDR3 DNA reads TGTGCCTTGTGGGAGGTGCAGACGAAACTCTTT. This sequence encodes CALWEVQTKLF.

Concerning this clone itself: A much larger clone lies one base from this, so it may be a read error. The gene calls are TRGV5 and TRGJP. Germline V gives CDR1 VINAFY, CDR2 YDVSNSKD. This CDR3 comprises 16 residues. CDR3 in amino acids: CATWDTQELGKKIKVF. The CDR3 nucleotides read TGTGCCACCTGGGACACCCAAGAGTTGGGCAAAAAGATCAAGGTATTT.

About this clone itself: A read error may be the cause here, since a much bigger clone is one base away. The same CDR3 also results from other DNA sequences found in this sample. J is TRGJ1 or TRGJ2 and V is TRGV4. The CDR3 extends over 14 amino acids. The germline gives CDR1 EGSTGY, CDR2 YDSYTSSV. The J segment lost 4 bases and the V segment lost 1 base, leaving 7 bases of the junction unmatched. CDR3 loop: CATWDGLPYYKKLF. The CDR3, as DNA: TGTGCCACCTGGGATGGACTGCCCTATTATAAGAAACTCTTT.

This clone turned up a few times. The V gene is TRGV3, the J gene TRGJ1 or TRGJ2. CDR1 is VTNTFY, CDR2 YDVSTARD, per germline (reference sequence). The trim removed 3 bases at V and 12 bases at J, leaving 8 bases unmatched. The CDR3 has 11 amino acids. The CDR3 DNA is TGTGCCACCTGGGACCCCCAGGGGAAACTCTTT. Its protein is CATWDPQGKLF.

As to this clone: This likely stems from a read error, as it lies one base from a far larger clone. The gene calls are TRGV5 and TRGJ1 or TRGJ2. The CDR3 covers 13 residues. Germline CDR1 and CDR2: VINAFY and YDVSNSKD. DNA for the CDR3: TGTGCAACCTGGGACGGTCCTCGGTATAAGAAACTCTTT. Translation: CATWDGPRYKKLF.